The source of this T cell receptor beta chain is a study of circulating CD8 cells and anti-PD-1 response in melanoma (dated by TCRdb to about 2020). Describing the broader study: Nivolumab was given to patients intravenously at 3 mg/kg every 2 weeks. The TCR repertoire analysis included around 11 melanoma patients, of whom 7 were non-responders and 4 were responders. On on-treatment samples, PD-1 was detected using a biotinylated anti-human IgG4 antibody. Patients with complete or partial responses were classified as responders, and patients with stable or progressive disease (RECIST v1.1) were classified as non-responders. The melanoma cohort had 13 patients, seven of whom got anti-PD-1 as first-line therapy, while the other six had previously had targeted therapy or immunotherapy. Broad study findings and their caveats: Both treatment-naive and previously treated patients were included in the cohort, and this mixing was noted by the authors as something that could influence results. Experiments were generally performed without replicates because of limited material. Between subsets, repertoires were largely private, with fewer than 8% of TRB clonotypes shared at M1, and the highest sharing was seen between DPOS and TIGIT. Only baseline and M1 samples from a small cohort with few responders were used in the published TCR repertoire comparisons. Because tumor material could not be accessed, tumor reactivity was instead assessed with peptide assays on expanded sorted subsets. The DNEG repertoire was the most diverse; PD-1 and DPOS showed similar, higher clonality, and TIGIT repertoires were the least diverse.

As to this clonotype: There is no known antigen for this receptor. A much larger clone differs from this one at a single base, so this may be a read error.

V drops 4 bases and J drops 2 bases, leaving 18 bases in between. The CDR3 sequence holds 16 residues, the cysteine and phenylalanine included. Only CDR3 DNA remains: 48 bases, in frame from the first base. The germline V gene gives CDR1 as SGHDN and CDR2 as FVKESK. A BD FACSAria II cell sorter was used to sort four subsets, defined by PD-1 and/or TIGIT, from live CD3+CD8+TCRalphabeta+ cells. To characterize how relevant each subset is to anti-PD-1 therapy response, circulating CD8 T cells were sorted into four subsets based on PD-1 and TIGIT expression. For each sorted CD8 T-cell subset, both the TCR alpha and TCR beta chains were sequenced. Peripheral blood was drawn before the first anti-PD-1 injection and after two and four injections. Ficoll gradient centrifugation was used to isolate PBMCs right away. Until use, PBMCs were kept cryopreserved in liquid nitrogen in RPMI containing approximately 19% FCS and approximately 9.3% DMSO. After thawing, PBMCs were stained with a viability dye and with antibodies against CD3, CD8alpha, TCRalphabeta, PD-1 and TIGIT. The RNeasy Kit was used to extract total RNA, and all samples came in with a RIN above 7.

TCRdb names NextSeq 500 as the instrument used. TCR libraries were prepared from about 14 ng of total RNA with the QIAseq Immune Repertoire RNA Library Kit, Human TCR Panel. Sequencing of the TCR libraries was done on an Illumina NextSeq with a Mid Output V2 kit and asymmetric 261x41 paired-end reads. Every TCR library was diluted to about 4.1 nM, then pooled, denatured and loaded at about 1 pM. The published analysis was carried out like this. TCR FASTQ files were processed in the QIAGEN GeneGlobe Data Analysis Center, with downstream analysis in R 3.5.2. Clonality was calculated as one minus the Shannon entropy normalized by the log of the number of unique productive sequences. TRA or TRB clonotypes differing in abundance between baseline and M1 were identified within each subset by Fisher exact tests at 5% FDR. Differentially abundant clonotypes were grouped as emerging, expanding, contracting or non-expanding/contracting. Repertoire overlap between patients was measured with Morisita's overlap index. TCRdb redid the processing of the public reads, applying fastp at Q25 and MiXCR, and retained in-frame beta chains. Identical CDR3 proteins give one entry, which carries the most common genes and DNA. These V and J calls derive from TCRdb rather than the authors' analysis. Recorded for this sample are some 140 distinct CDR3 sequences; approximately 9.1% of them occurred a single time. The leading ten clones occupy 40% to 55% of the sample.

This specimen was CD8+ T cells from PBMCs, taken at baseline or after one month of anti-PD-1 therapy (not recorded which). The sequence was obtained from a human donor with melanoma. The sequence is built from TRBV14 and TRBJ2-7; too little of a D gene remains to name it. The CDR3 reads CASSLLDKKTAYEQYF. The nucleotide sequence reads TGTGCCAGCAGCCTGCTGGATAAGAAAACAGCCTACGAGCAGTACTTC.